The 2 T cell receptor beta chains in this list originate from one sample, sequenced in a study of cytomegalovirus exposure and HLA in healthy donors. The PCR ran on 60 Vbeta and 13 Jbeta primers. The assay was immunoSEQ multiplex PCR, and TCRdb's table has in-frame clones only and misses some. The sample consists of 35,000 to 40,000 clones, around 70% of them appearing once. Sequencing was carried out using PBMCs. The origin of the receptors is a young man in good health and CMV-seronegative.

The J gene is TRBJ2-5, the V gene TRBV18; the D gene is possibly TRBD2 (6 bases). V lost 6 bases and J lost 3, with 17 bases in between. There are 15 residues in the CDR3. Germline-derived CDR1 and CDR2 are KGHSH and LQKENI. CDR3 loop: CASSEKRGGEETQYF. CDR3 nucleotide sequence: TGTGCCAGCTCGGAAAAGAGGGGAGGAGAAGAGACCCAGTACTTC.

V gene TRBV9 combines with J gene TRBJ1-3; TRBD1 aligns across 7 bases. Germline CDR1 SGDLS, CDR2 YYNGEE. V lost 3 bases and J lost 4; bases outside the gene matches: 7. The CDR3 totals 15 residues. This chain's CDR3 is CASSAQGNLGNTIYF. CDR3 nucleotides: TGTGCCAGCAGCGCACAGGGGAATCTGGGAAACACCATATATTTT.